The 32 T cell receptor beta chains listed next were all sequenced from one sample in a study of T cell repertoires in cytomegalovirus infection. TCRdb recomputed calls from the reads with MiXCR, one row per CDR3 protein. The sample shows 150,000 to 200,000 distinct CDR3 sequences, roughly 19% of them seen only once. The sequencing input was PBMCs. The source of these receptors is a human donor in good health (CMV status not recorded). Some clones in this sample may be carry-over from other donors' samples.

In its sample, this clonotype was seen a few times. The V call is TRBV27, the J call TRBJ2-7; 9 bases match TRBD1. Germline lookup yields CDR1 MNHEY and CDR2 SMNVEV (reference sequence). The V and J ends lost 2 bases and 1 base, in that order; junction bases with no gene match: 9. The CDR3 has 17 amino acids. DNA for the CDR3: TGTGCCAGCAGTTTAACAGGGGGCGCCAGTCCTTCCTACGAGCAGTACTTC. It codes for CASSLTGGASPSYEQYF.

The CDR3 is CASSAMGQAYEQYF. For the CDR3, the DNA is TGTGCCAGCAGCGCCATGGGACAGGCCTACGAGCAGTACTTC. The chain links TRBV12-3 or TRBV12-4 to TRBJ2-7; 8 bases match TRBD1. V was clipped by 6 bases and J by 2 bases; unmatched bases: 6. The CDR3 is 14 amino acids.

The J gene is TRBJ2-7, the V gene TRBV20-1; 9 nucleotides match TRBD2. The CDR3 is 15 amino acids. Germline V gene sequence: CDR1 DFQATT, CDR2 SNEGSKA (reference sequence). V trimming: 3 bases; J trimming: 6 bases; junction bases outside the gene matches: 12. The CDR3 DNA reads as TGCAGTGCTAGTGTCTTAGCGGGAGAGGGGGGCGAGCAGTACTTC. Protein product: CSASVLAGEGGEQYF.

This clonotype was found many times. The rearrangement links TRBV7-2 to TRBJ1-2; D remains unclear. Germline lookup yields CDR1 SGHTA and CDR2 FQGNSA. V lost 1 base to trimming and J lost 3 bases, with 9 bases between them. The CDR3 is 14 amino acids. CDR3: CASSLETADYGYTF. CDR3 coding DNA: TGTGCCAGCAGCTTAGAGACGGCCGACTATGGCTACACCTTC.

This clonotype has more than one count but fewer than ten. The CDR3 spells CASSWGGNFRDRRSYEQYF. The CDR3 DNA is TGCGCCAGCAGCTGGGGGGGAAATTTTCGGGATCGGCGCTCCTACGAGCAGTACTTC. This chain connects TRBV5-1 to TRBJ2-7, with 7 bases matching TRBD2. CDR1 and CDR2 (germline): SGHRS, YFSETQ. The CDR3 sequence is 19 residues long. The trim removed 3 bases at V and 0 bases at J, leaving 18 bases unmatched.

The V call is TRBV30, the J call TRBJ1-5, with a possible D match to TRBD1 (5 bases). Germline values: CDR1 GTSNPN, CDR2 SVGIG (reference sequence). The length of the CDR3 is 13 residues. The germline V and J ends were trimmed by 7 bases and 7 bases, with 17 bases remaining between them. CDR3 sequence (DNA): TGTGCCTTAGCTCAGGGAGGATCCCAGCCCCAGCATTTT. Its translation: CALAQGGSQPQHF.

The chain combines TRBV20-1 with TRBJ1-1; D uncertain. V lost 3 bases, J lost 1 base, and 12 bases lay in between. This CDR3 has 14 amino acids. Germline lookup yields CDR1 DFQATT and CDR2 SNEGSKA (reference sequence). The CDR3 sequence: CSARSTRRNTEAFF. CDR3 nucleotide sequence: TGCAGTGCTAGGTCGACCAGGCGGAACACTGAAGCTTTCTTT.

The J gene is TRBJ1-2, the V gene TRBV7-9; D may be TRBD1 (6 bases). Germline CDR1 and CDR2: SEHNR and FQNEAQ (reference sequence). The CDR3 covers 15 residues. Trimming removed 4 bases from V and 0 bases from J, with 12 bases in between. This CDR3 reads CASSWGARTNYGYTF. CDR3 sequence (DNA): TGTGCCAGCAGCTGGGGGGCCAGAACTAACTATGGCTACACCTTC.

The sample holds many counts of this clonotype. The chain has TRBV28 and TRBJ2-1; 7 bases line up with TRBD1. The V gene's germline CDR1 is MDHEN and CDR2 SYDVKM. Trimming cost V 1 base and J 15 bases; bases outside gene matches: 6. The CDR3 is 12 amino acids. The CDR3 nucleotides are TGTGCCAGCAGTTTATTAGAAGGGGGCCCGTTCTTC. Encoded protein: CASSLLEGGPFF. Combining the CDR3 with reference TRBV28 and TRBJ2-1 gives the whole variable domain DVKVTQSSRYLVKRTGEKVFLECVQDMDHENMFWYRQDPGLGLRLIYFSYDVKMKEKGDIPEGYSVSREKKERFSLILESASTNQTSMYLCASSLLEGGPFFGPGTRLTVL.

The chain uses TRBV7-4 and TRBJ1-1; TRBD1 matches 9 bases. Germline CDR1 reads SGHVT; CDR2 reads SQSDAQ. The junction had 5 bases not matched to a gene; V was cut back by 1 base and J by 5 bases. This CDR3 has 15 residues. The CDR3 nucleotides read TGTGCCAGCAGCTTAGGTGGACAGGGGAGGACTGAAGCTTTCTTT. Residues: CASSLGGQGRTEAFF.

This clonotype was observed a handful of times. V and J are TRBV20-1 and TRBJ2-1; no clear D. Between the trimmed V and J ends, which lost 2 bases and 6 bases, there was a span of 23 bases. This CDR3 comprises 17 residues. The germline gives CDR1 DFQATT, CDR2 SNEGSKA (reference sequence). The CDR3 nucleotides read TGCAGTGCTAGATTATGGTCTCGCGGCACTACGGGCAATGAGCAGTTCTTC. Translating it yields CSARLWSRGTTGNEQFF.

The J gene is TRBJ1-6, the V gene TRBV12-3 or TRBV12-4, with TRBD1 matching 7 bases. J lost 7 bases, V lost 4 bases, and 4 bases had no gene match. The CDR3 runs 14 residues. The CDR3 DNA reads TGTGCCAGCAGTTCTGGCAGGGGGAATTCACCCCTCCACTTT. This encodes CASSSGRGNSPLHF.

The chain links TRBV12-3 or TRBV12-4 to TRBJ2-7; the D is unclear. The CDR3 has 15 amino acids. V was shortened by 5 bases and J by 1 base, with 15 bases between the two germline ends. CDR3 sequence: CASSQSERVSYEQYF. DNA of the CDR3: TGTGCCAGCAGTCAAAGCGAAAGGGTTTCCTACGAGCAGTACTTC.

This clonotype has at least ten counts. The genes are TRBV12-3 or TRBV12-4 and TRBJ2-7; TRBD2 agrees at 12 bases. The V gene end was trimmed by 4 bases and the J gene end by 4 bases; junction bases not matched to a gene: 8. The CDR3 loop spans 16 amino acids. In DNA form, the CDR3 reads TGTGCCAGCAGTTACTCGACTAGCGGGAGAGCATACGAGCAGTACTTC. Its protein product is CASSYSTSGRAYEQYF.

The chain employs TRBV28 and TRBJ2-1, with 7 bases matching TRBD1. CDR3 length: 13 residues. Germline CDR1 MDHEN, CDR2 SYDVKM. Trimming took 6 bases from V and 7 from J; bases not matched to a gene: 6. The CDR3 region has the DNA TGTGCCAGCAGCCAAGCCAGGGGGAATGAGCAGTTCTTC. It yields the protein CASSQARGNEQFF.

This chain connects TRBV19 to TRBJ1-1; no firm D call. V was cut by 5 bases and J by 4 bases, with 14 bases left in between. The CDR3 is 14 amino acids. Germline V CDR1 and CDR2: LNHDA, SQIVND (reference sequence). The CDR3 region has the DNA TGTGCCAGTAGTTCGACACCCATGGGCACTGAAGCTTTCTTT. Translating gives CASSSTPMGTEAFF.

This clonotype occurred once. The chain is built from TRBV4-1 and TRBJ1-6, with a weak D call TRBD1 (5 bases). Germline CDR1 MGHRA, CDR2 YSYEKL. CDR3 size: 14 residues. V lost 3 bases and J 7 bases, leaving 10 bases between the germline ends. CDR3: CASSQRDGNSPLHF. The DNA of the CDR3 is TGCGCCAGCAGCCAGAGGGACGGGAATTCACCCCTCCACTTT.

With regard to this clonotype: Because it lacks the conserved phenylalanine or tryptophan at the end, this CDR3 is likely a read error. This chain links TRBV5-1 with TRBJ2-3; the D is unclear. Germline loops: CDR1 SGHRS, CDR2 YFSETQ. This CDR3 has 15 residues. The V end lost 0 bases, the J end lost 2 bases, and 10 bases lay between the germline ends. CDR3 nucleotides: TGCGCCAGCAGCTTGGAGCCATCCCCCACAGATACGCAGTATTCT. Amino acid sequence: CASSLEPSPTDTQYS.

This clonotype turned up a few times. This rearrangement joins TRBV29-1 to TRBJ2-1; 12 bases map to TRBD2. From germline, CDR1 is SQVTM and CDR2 ANQGSEA. After removal of 3 bases from V and 8 bases from J, the junction contained 2 bases not matched to a gene. CDR3 size: 13 residues. The CDR3, as DNA: TGCAGCGTTGATGCTAGCGGGGGGGATGAGCAGTTCTTC. Encoded protein: CSVDASGGDEQFF.

The rearrangement links TRBV7-2 to TRBJ1-1; D ambiguous. CDR1 SGHTA and CDR2 FQGNSA come from the germline V gene. V lost 4 bases and J 0 bases, leaving 15 bases between the germline ends. This CDR3 has 16 amino acids. CDR3 amino acids: CASSSGSLTLNTEAFF. The CDR3 bases are TGTGCCAGCAGCTCCGGGTCGCTCACTTTGAACACTGAAGCTTTCTTT.

This clonotype showed up just a few times. The chain carries TRBV19 and TRBJ2-2; D possibly corresponds to TRBD2 (5 bases). CDR3 length equals 15 residues. V lost 3 bases and J 4 bases, leaving 12 bases between the germline ends. Germline CDR1 reads LNHDA; CDR2 reads SQIVND (reference sequence). The CDR3 reads CASSIKAVSTGELFF. CDR3 DNA sequence: TGTGCCAGTAGTATTAAAGCGGTGAGCACCGGGGAGCTGTTTTTT. The complete variable domain, with remaining parts taken from reference TRBV19 and TRBJ2-2, reads DGGITQSPKYLFRKEGQNVTLSCEQNLNHDAMYWYRQDPGQGLRLIYYSQIVNDFQKGDIAEGYSVSREKKESFPLTVTSAQKNPTAFYLCASSIKAVSTGELFFGEGSRLTVL.

The chain has TRBV5-1 and TRBJ1-1; TRBD1 might be the D (6 bases). Trimming stripped 6 bases from V and 3 bases from J, with 15 bases between. Germline V CDR1 and CDR2: SGHRS, YFSETQ. This CDR3 has 14 residues. The CDR3 DNA follows: TGCGCCAGCACCGAAGGGGGAGGCGACACTGAAGCTTTCTTT. Protein sequence: CASTEGGGDTEAFF.

This clonotype was picked up many times. The CDR3 reads CASSTTGRTGANVLTF. The CDR3, as DNA: TGTGCCAGTAGTACGACAGGGAGGACTGGGGCCAACGTCCTGACTTTC. The V gene is TRBV19, the J gene TRBJ2-6, with D maybe TRBD1 (7 bases). V dropped 4 bases and J dropped 2 bases, with 12 bases sitting between them. Germline V gene lookup returns CDR1 LNHDA and CDR2 SQIVND (reference sequence). The CDR3 sequence is 16 residues long.

Note on this clonotype: It may be a read error: a sequence one base away is much more abundant. The chain uses TRBV7-6 and TRBJ1-2; D uncertain. The length of the CDR3 is 13 residues. Germline V gene sequence: CDR1 SGHVS, CDR2 FNYEAQ. CDR3 region: CASSSSVPGGYSF. CDR3 DNA: TGTGCCAGCAGCTCATCCGTCCCAGGAGGCTACTCCTTC.

This sequence joins TRBV7-1 and TRBJ2-7; no definite D call. TRBV7-1 falls under the ORF class, with uncertain function. Trimming stripped 6 bases from V and 4 bases from J, with 16 bases between. The CDR3 has 14 residues. Written as DNA, the CDR3 is TGTGCCAGCAGACGCGCCGGGCAGCCTTACGAGCAGTACTTC. Its translation is CASRRAGQPYEQYF.

This clonotype was seen repeatedly, ten times or more. The chain links TRBV7-2 to TRBJ1-1; 11 positions match TRBD1. Trimming cost V 1 base and J 4 bases; bases outside gene matches: 5. The CDR3 contains 16 residues. The germline CDR1 and CDR2 sequences are SGHTA and FQGNSA. CDR3 sequence reads: CASSLVSGTGGTEAFF. In nucleotides, the CDR3 is TGTGCCAGCAGCTTAGTAAGTGGGACAGGGGGCACTGAAGCTTTCTTT.

Here the CDR3 reads CSVEDRLPFGVMNTEAFF. The CDR3 DNA is TGCAGCGTTGAAGATCGCCTTCCTTTTGGGGTAATGAACACTGAAGCTTTCTTT. The chain couples TRBV29-1 to TRBJ1-1; D is ambiguous. Germline CDR1 SQVTM, CDR2 ANQGSEA. Trimming took off 0 bases at V and 0 bases at J, with 20 bases between the two ends. This CDR3 has 18 residues. The full variable domain, in which reference TRBV29-1 and TRBJ1-1 provide the parts outside the CDR3, is SAVISQKPSRDICQRGTSLTIQCQVDSQVTMMFWYRQQPGQSLTLIATANQGSEATYESGFVIDKFPISRPNLTFSTLTVSNMSPEDSSIYLCSVEDRLPFGVMNTEAFFGQGTRLTVV.

The rearrangement uses TRBV28 and TRBJ2-1; perhaps TRBD1 as D (5 bases). CDR3 size: 12 residues. V lost 3 bases and J lost 11, with 11 bases in between. Germline CDR1 is MDHEN and CDR2 is SYDVKM. The CDR3: CASSFLADKQFF. In DNA form, the CDR3 reads TGTGCCAGCAGTTTCCTCGCGGACAAGCAGTTCTTC.

The rearrangement links TRBV6-5 to TRBJ1-2; no reliable D call. The ends were cut back, 6 bases at V and 6 bases at J, with 8 bases in the middle. Germline CDR1 MNHEY, CDR2 SVGAGI. The CDR3 runs to 11 residues. The CDR3 protein is CASSSLHGYTF. CDR3 DNA sequence: TGTGCCAGCAGCTCGCTTCATGGCTACACCTTC.

The rearrangement links TRBV12-3 or TRBV12-4 to TRBJ1-2, with 8 bases fitting TRBD1. Trimming cost V 7 bases and J 4 bases; bases outside gene matches: 8. This CDR3 region has 14 residues. CDR3 protein: CASNRQGMGYGYTF. In nucleotides, the CDR3 is TGTGCCAGCAACCGACAGGGGATGGGCTATGGCTACACCTTC.

This clonotype came up a few times. Here the CDR3 reads CASSGQNQPQHF. The CDR3 bases are TGTGCCAGCAGCGGACAGAATCAGCCCCAGCATTTT. The chain employs TRBV28 and TRBJ1-5; D may be TRBD1 (6 bases). This CDR3 region has 12 residues. In germline, CDR1 is MDHEN, CDR2 SYDVKM. V was shortened by 6 bases and J by 4 bases, with 7 bases between the two germline ends.

A note on this clonotype: A much larger clonotype is one base distant, so this may be a read error. The chain uses TRBV28 and TRBJ1-5; D unclear. Germline CDR1 MDHEN, CDR2 SYDVKM. Trimming took off 9 bases at V and 6 bases at J, with 18 bases between the two ends. This CDR3 contains 14 residues. DNA of the CDR3: TGTGCCAGTAATGAAAGGGCGTGGGGTCAGCCCCAGCATTTT. This encodes CASNERAWGQPQHF.